One sample yielded the 18 T cell receptor beta chains listed below, sequenced in a study of T-cell reconstitution after alpha-beta-depleted transplantation in children. This sample's TCRbeta library carried unique molecular identifier barcodes. TCRdb re-derived calls from the PCR reads in MiXCR, one entry per CDR3 protein. This table holds around 600,000 distinct CDR3 sequences, roughly 17% found once. The source material was PBMCs from the stem cell graft donor, sampled from the stem cell graft. The receptors derive from a human donor who donated a stem cell graft to a child with acute myeloid leukemia.

This clonotype has only a few counts. The chain carries TRBV10-3 and TRBJ2-1; D is perhaps TRBD2 (5 bases). V lost 6 bases and J lost 0, with 12 bases in between. Germline V gene lookup returns CDR1 ENHRY and CDR2 SYGVKD. The CDR3 runs 15 residues. Here the CDR3 DNA reads TGTGCCATCAGCACGACTAAAAGCTCCTACAATGAGCAGTTCTTC. It is translated as CAISTTKSSYNEQFF.

This clonotype was seen more than once but under ten times. This chain's CDR3 is CASSPIAGDSDTQYF. CDR3 coding DNA: TGCGCCAGCAGCCCCATAGCGGGGGACTCAGATACGCAGTATTTT. J is TRBJ2-3 and V is TRBV5-1, with 9 nucleotides matching TRBD2. The ends lost 4 bases at V and 4 bases at J; junction bases unmatched: 7. This CDR3 region has 15 residues. Germline CDR1 and CDR2: SGHRS and YFSETQ.

This clonotype occurred many times. The gene calls are TRBV9 and TRBJ2-7, with TRBD2 identical over 7 bases. Germline-derived CDR1 and CDR2 are SGDLS and YYNGEE. V trimming: 0 bases; J trimming: 5 bases; junction bases outside the gene matches: 5. This CDR3 is 14 amino acids long. The CDR3 DNA follows: TGTGCCAGCAGCGTAGACGGGGGGTTGAACGAGCAGTACTTC. Amino acid sequence: CASSVDGGLNEQYF.

This clonotype was observed at least ten times. This chain links TRBV29-1 with TRBJ2-2; TRBD1 agrees at 8 bases. J was trimmed by 2 bases and V by 7 bases; bases with no gene match: 6. The CDR3 has 14 amino acids. Germline V gives CDR1 SQVTM, CDR2 ANQGSEA. CDR3 amino acids: CSARGQENTGELFF. The CDR3 DNA reads as TGCAGCGCACGGGGACAGGAAAACACCGGGGAGCTGTTTTTT.

This clonotype was counted at least ten times. The CDR3 DNA follows: TGTGCCAGCAGTTTATCGCCGGGCTACGAGCAGTACTTC. Its translation is CASSLSPGYEQYF. V is TRBV12-3 or TRBV12-4 and J is TRBJ2-7; D is ambiguous. V was trimmed by 2 bases and J by 3 bases, leaving 8 bases between them. The CDR3 is made up of 13 amino acids.

This clonotype was counted many times. V usage is TRBV15 and J usage is TRBJ1-1; TRBD1 agrees at 8 bases. Germline CDR1 LNHNV, CDR2 YYDKDF (reference sequence). There are 16 residues in the CDR3. The V segment lost 1 base and the J segment 10 bases; nucleotides outside the gene matches: 14. In DNA, the CDR3 is TGTGCCACCAGCAGAGTAACTGCAGGACAGGGTATTATAGCTTTCTTT. Its translation: CATSRVTAGQGIIAFF.

The chain uses TRBV24-1 and TRBJ2-3; D perhaps matches TRBD2 (8 bases). From germline, CDR1 is KGHDR and CDR2 SFDVKD. The CDR3 is 20 amino acids. V was clipped by 4 bases and J by 7 bases, with 32 bases between them. The DNA of the CDR3 is TGTGCCACCAGTGACCCCTCGGGAGGGACAGCTGCTCTCGGGGCGCATACGCAGTATTTT. As protein: CATSDPSGGTAALGAHTQYF.

A single count supports this clonotype. The chain couples TRBV28 to TRBJ1-2; perhaps TRBD1 as D (5 bases). The CDR3 totals 15 residues. The germline CDR1 and CDR2 sequences are MDHEN and SYDVKM. Trimming left V 1 base short and J 4 bases short, with 13 bases between. CDR3 protein: CASSLLAGRIYGYTF. The CDR3 nucleotides are TGTGCCAGCAGTTTATTGGCAGGGAGGATCTATGGCTACACCTTC.

This clonotype was recorded a few times. J is TRBJ2-1 and V is TRBV2; 12 bases are a match to TRBD1. CDR3 size: 15 residues. The V and J ends lost 8 bases and 7 bases, in that order; junction bases with no gene match: 9. In germline, CDR1 is SNHLY, CDR2 FYNNEI. CDR3 in amino acids: CASGVGQGAVNEQFF. The CDR3 DNA reads TGTGCCAGCGGCGTGGGACAGGGGGCTGTTAATGAGCAGTTCTTC.

In this sample, this clonotype turned up many times. This chain joins TRBV20-1 and TRBJ1-2; a weak D match, TRBD1 (6 bases). Germline CDR1 reads DFQATT; CDR2 reads SNEGSKA (reference sequence). There are 15 residues in the CDR3. V lost 0 bases and J 6 bases, leaving 17 bases between the germline ends. The chain's CDR3 is CSARDLPITGNGYTF. As DNA, the CDR3 is TGCAGTGCTAGAGATCTCCCCATAACAGGGAATGGCTACACCTTC.

This clonotype was seen more than once but under ten times. V gene TRBV27 combines with J gene TRBJ1-1; TRBD1 is a possible D gene (5 bases). CDR3 length: 13 residues. V dropped 5 bases and J dropped 2 bases, with 9 bases sitting between them. The germline V gene encodes CDR1 MNHEY and CDR2 SMNVEV (reference sequence). The CDR3 is CASSRRANTEAFF. As DNA, the CDR3 is TGTGCCAGCAGTCGCAGGGCAAACACTGAAGCTTTCTTT.

This clonotype was picked up many times. The rearrangement links TRBV7-2 to TRBJ1-5; TRBD1 aligns across 10 bases. The CDR3 is 16 residues long. The germline V gene has CDR1 SGHTA and CDR2 FQGNSA. Germline trimming cut 1 base from V and 4 bases from J; bases unmatched to any gene: 4. In DNA, the CDR3 is TGTGCCAGCAGCTTAGTCCGACAGGGGGCAAATCAGCCCCAGCATTTT. Translated, it gives CASSLVRQGANQPQHF.

V gene TRBV12-3 or TRBV12-4 combines with J gene TRBJ1-1; 7 nucleotides agree with TRBD1. The CDR3 totals 18 residues. J gave up 3 bases and V 1 base, and 14 bases lay outside the gene matches. DNA of the CDR3: TGTGCCAGCAGTTTAGGAGGGGGCGGGTTCCCTCCTTACACTGAAGCTTTCTTT. Translated: CASSLGGGGFPPYTEAFF.

This clonotype was recorded at least ten times. The chain couples TRBV5-6 to TRBJ1-5; D possibly corresponds to TRBD1 (5 bases). The V end was cut by 3 bases, the J end by 5 bases, with 15 bases between. Germline V CDR1 and CDR2: SGHDT, YYEEEE. The CDR3 sequence is 15 residues long. CDR3 in amino acids: CASSSGTALYQPQHF. The CDR3 region has the DNA TGTGCCAGCAGCTCCGGGACGGCTCTTTATCAGCCCCAGCATTTT.

In this sample, this clonotype turned up many times. The genes are TRBV6-5 and TRBJ2-7; D possibly corresponds to TRBD2 (5 bases). The CDR3 is 13 amino acids. Germline V lookup: CDR1 MNHEY, CDR2 SVGAGI. V lost 11 bases and J lost 3, with 17 bases in between. CDR3 residues: CAVVVGRGYEQYF. The CDR3 DNA is TGTGCCGTAGTTGTCGGACGGGGCTACGAGCAGTACTTC.

At least ten counts were recorded for this clonotype. The chain links TRBV20-1 to TRBJ2-7; maybe TRBD1 (5 bases). V lost 1 base and J 3 bases, leaving 10 bases between the germline ends. Germline CDR1 and CDR2: DFQATT and SNEGSKA (reference sequence). This CDR3 has 13 amino acids. The CDR3 bases are TGCAGTGCTAGAGGACAGTCTATCTACGAGCAGTACTTC. Protein product: CSARGQSIYEQYF.

This clonotype has ten or more counts. The V call is TRBV5-6, the J call TRBJ2-1, with a weak D call TRBD1 (6 bases). Germline values: CDR1 SGHDT, CDR2 YYEEEE. V lost 3 bases, J lost 2 bases, and 18 bases lay in between. The CDR3 sequence is 17 residues long. The CDR3 region is CASSSPLSGVPYNEQFF. The CDR3 DNA is TGTGCCAGCAGCTCCCCTCTCTCAGGGGTCCCCTACAATGAGCAGTTCTTC.

This clonotype was picked up one time. This CDR3 is CAMSSLGGELFF. The CDR3 coding sequence is TGTGCCATGAGCTCCCTCGGCGGGGAGCTGTTTTTT. J is TRBJ2-2 and V is TRBV28; D is unresolved. Germline CDR1 reads MDHEN; CDR2 reads SYDVKM. Trimming took 10 bases from V and 7 from J, leaving 13 bases between them. The length of the CDR3 is 12 residues.